The TCR beta chain described here comes from a study of shared clonotypes between healthy human individuals. Libraries were prepared by immunoSEQ multiplex PCR; TCRdb keeps only in-frame clonotypes and omits some of them. Among roughly 1,600,000 clones listed, less than 99% were seen once. Germline assignment: CDR1 SGHTA and CDR2 FQGNSA. The CDR3 contains 16 residues. Trimming removed 4 bases at V and 5 bases at J, with 20 bases between. The chain links TRBV7-2 to TRBJ2-5; possible D gene TRBD1, 6 bases. The sequence derives from a man between 25 and 39 years old in good health. Sequenced material: naive CD4+ T cells sorted from blood. This sample's subset: CD45RA+ positively selected. The CDR3 loop is CASSSSGTLLRETQYF. The CDR3 coding sequence is TGTGCCAGCAGCTCATCCGGGACACTCCTGCGGGAGACCCAGTACTTC.